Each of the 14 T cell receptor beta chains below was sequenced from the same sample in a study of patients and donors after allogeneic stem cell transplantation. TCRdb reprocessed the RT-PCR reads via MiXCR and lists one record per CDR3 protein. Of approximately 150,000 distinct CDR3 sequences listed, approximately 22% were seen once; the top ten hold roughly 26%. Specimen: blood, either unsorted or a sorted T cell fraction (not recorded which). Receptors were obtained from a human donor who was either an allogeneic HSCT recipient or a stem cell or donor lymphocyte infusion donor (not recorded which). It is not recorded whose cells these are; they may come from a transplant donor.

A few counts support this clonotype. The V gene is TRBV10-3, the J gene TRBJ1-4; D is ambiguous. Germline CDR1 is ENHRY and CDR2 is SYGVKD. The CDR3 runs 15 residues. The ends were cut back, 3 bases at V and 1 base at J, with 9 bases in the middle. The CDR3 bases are TGTGCCATCAGTGACATAGTGGGAACTAATGAAAAACTGTTTTTT. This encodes CAISDIVGTNEKLFF.

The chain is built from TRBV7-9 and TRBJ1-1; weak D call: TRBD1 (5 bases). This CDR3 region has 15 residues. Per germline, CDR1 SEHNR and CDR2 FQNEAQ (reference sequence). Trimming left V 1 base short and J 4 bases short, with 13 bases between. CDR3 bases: TGTGCCAGCAGCTTAGTCCGGGGCATGAGCACTGAAGCTTTCTTT. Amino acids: CASSLVRGMSTEAFF.

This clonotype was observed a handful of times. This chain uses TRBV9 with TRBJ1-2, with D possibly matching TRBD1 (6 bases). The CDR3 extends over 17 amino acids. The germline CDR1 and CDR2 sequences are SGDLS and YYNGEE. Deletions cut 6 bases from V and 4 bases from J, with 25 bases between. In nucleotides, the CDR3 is TGTGCCAGCAACGGCGTGGTTACAGGGAAATTTACCTATGGCTACACCTTC. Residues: CASNGVVTGKFTYGYTF. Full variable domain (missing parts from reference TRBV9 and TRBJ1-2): DSGVTQTPKHLITATGQRVTLRCSPRSGDLSVYWYQQSLDQGLQFLIQYYNGEERAKGNILERFSAQQFPDLHSELNLSSLELGDSALYFCASNGVVTGKFTYGYTFGSGTRLTVV.

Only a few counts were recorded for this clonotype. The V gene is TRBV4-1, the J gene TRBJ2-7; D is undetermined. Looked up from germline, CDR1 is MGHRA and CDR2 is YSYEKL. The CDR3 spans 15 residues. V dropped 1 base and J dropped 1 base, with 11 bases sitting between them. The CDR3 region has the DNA TGCGCCAGCAGCCAAGGCCCGATAGGGTCCTACGAGCAGTACTTC. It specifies CASSQGPIGSYEQYF.

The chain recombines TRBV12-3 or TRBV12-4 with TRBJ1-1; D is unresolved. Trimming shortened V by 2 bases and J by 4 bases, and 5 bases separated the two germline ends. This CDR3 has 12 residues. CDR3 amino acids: CASSLRVTEAFF. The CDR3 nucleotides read TGTGCCAGCAGTTTACGGGTCACTGAAGCTTTCTTT.

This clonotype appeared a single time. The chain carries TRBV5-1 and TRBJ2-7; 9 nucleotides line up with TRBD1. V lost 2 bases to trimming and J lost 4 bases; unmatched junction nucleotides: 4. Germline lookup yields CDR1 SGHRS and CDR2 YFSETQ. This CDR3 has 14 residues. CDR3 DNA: TGCGCCAGCAGCTTCCGGACAGGGGTTTACGAGCAGTACTTC. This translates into CASSFRTGVYEQYF.

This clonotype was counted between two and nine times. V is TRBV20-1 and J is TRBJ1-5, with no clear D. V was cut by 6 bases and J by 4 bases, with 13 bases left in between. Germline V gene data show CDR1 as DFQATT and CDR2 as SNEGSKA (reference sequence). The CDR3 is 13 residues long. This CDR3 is CSAAWTENQPQHF. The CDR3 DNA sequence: TGCAGTGCCGCCTGGACTGAGAATCAGCCCCAGCATTTT.

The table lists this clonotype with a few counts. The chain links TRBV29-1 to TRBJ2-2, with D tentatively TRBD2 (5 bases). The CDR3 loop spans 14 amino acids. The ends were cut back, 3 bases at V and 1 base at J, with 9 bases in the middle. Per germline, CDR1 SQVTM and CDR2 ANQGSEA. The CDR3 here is CSVDMGVNTGELFF. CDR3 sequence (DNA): TGCAGCGTTGACATGGGAGTGAACACCGGGGAGCTGTTTTTT.

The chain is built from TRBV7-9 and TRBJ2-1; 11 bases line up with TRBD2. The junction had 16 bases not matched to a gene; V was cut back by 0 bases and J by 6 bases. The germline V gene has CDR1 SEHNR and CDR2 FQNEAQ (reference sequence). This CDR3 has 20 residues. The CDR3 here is CASSLASPYGTSGRANEQFF. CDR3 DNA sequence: TGTGCCAGCAGCTTAGCCTCACCGTACGGGACTAGCGGACGGGCCAATGAGCAGTTCTTC.

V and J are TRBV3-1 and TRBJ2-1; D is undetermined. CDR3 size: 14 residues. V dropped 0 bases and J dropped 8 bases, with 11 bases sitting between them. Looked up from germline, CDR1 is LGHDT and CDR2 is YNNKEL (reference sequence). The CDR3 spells CASSQEVPNDEQFF. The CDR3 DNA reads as TGTGCCAGCAGCCAAGAAGTCCCCAACGATGAGCAGTTCTTC.

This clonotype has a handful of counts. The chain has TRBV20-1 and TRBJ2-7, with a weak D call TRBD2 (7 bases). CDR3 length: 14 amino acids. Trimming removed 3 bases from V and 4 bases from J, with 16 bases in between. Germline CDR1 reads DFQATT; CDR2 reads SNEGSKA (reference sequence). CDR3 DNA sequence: TGCAGTGCTAGTGTCCGGGGGGCGGGATACGAGCAGTACTTC. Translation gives CSASVRGAGYEQYF.

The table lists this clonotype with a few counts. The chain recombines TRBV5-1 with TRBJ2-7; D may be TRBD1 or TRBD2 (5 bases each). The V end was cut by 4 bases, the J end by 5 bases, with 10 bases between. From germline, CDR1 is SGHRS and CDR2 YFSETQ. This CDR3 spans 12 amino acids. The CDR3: CASSHQGDEQYF. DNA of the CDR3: TGCGCCAGCAGCCACCAGGGAGACGAGCAGTACTTC.

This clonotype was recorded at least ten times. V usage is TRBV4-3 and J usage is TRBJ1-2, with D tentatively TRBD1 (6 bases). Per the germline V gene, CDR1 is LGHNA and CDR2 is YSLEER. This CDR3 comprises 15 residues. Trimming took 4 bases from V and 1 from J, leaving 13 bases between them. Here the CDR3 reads CASSPSGGGNYGYTF. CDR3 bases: TGCGCCAGCAGCCCAAGTGGGGGCGGTAACTATGGCTACACCTTC.

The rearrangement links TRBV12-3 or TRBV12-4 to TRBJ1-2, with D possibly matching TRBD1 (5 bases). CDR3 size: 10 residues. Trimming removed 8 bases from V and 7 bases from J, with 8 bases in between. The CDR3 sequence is CASGTGGYTF. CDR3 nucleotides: TGTGCCAGCGGGACGGGTGGCTACACCTTC.